The entry below describes one TCR beta chain. The data derive from a study of blood T cell repertoires in COVID-19. At the level of the study: T cells, B-cell-depleted T cells, or PBMCs supplied cDNA or gDNA.

The table came from immunoSEQ multiplex PCR; TCRdb's copy has only in-frame clones and leaves some out. The sample records under 95,000 clones, roughly 78% being singletons. The TCR originated in a woman at least 80 years old with acute or convalescent COVID-19. Sequencing used peripheral blood.

CDR3 nucleotide sequence: TGTGCCAGCAGCCAAACACCAGGGGGCTCCTACAATGAGCAGTTCTTC. Translated: CASSQTPGGSYNEQFF. The chain recombines TRBV3-1 (or the pseudogene TRBV3-2) with TRBJ2-1; 7 nucleotides match TRBD1. The CDR3 contains 16 residues. The V gene's germline CDR1 is LGHDT and CDR2 YNNKEL (reference sequence). J gave up 0 bases and V 2 bases, and 4 bases lay outside the gene matches.